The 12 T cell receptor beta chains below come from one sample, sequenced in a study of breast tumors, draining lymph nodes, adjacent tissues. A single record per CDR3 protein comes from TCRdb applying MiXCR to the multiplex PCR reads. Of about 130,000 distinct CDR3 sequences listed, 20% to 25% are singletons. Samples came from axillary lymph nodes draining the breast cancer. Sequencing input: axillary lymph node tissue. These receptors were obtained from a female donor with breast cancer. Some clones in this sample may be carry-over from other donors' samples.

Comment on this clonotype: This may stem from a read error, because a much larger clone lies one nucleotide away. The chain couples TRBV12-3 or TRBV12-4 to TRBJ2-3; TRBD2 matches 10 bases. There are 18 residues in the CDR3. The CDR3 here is CASSSPSGSRYSTDTQCF. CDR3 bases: TGTGCCAGCAGTTCTCCTAGCGGGAGTCGTTATAGCACAGATACGCAGTGTTTT.

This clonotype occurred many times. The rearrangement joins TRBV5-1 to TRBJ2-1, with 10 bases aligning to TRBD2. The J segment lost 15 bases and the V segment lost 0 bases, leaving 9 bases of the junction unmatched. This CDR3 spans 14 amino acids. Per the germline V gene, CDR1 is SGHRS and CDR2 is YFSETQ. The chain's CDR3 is CASSLGLAGDRSFF. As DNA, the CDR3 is TGCGCCAGCAGCTTGGGACTAGCGGGTGATAGGTCGTTCTTC.

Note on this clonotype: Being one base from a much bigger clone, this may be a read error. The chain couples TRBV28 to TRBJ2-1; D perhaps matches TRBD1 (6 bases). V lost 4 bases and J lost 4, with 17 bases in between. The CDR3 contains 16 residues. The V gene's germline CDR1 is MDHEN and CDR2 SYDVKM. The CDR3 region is CASSSLLGAQYNEQFF. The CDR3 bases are TGTGCCAGCAGTTCCCTCCTGGGGGCGCAATACAATGAGCAGTTCTTC.

The CDR3 sequence: CAWKIDRGVSYNSPLHF. The CDR3 DNA is TGTGCCTGGAAAATCGACAGGGGCGTCTCCTATAATTCACCCCTCCACTTT. The chain couples TRBV30 to TRBJ1-6; TRBD1 aligns across 8 bases. Trimming at V came to 4 bases and at J to 0 bases, leaving 8 bases not matched to a gene. Germline assignment: CDR1 GTSNPN and CDR2 SVGIG (reference sequence). The CDR3 extends over 17 amino acids.

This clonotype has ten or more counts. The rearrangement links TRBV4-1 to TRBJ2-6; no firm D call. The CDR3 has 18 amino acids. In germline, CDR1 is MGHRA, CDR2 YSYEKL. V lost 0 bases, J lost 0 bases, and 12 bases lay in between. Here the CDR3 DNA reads TGCGCCAGCAGCCAAGACACAGCCTCACTCTCTGGGGCCAACGTCCTGACTTTC. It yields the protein CASSQDTASLSGANVLTF.

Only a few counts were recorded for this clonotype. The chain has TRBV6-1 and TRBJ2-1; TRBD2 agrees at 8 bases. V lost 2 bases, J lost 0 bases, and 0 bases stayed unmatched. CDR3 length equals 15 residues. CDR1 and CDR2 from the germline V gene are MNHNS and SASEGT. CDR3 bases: TGTGCCAGCAGTGAACTAGCGGGCTCCTACAATGAGCAGTTCTTC. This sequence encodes CASSELAGSYNEQFF.

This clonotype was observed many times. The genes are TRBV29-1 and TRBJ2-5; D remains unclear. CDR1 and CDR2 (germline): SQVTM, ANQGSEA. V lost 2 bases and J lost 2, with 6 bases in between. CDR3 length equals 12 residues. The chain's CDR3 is CSVEYRQETQYF. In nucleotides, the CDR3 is TGCAGCGTTGAATACAGACAAGAGACCCAGTACTTC.

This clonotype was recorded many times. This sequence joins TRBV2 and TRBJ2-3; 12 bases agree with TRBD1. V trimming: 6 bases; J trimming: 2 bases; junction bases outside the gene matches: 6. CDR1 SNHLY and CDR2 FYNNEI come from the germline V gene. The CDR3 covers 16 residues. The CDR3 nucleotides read TGTGCCAGCAGAGCCGGGACAGGGGGCCACACAGATACGCAGTATTTT. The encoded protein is CASRAGTGGHTDTQYF.

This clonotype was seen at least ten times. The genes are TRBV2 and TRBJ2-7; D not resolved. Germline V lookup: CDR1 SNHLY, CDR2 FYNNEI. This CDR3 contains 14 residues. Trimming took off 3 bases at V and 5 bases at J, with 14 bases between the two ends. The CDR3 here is CASSEMQVLNEQYF. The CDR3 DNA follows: TGTGCCAGCAGTGAGATGCAGGTCTTGAACGAGCAGTACTTC.

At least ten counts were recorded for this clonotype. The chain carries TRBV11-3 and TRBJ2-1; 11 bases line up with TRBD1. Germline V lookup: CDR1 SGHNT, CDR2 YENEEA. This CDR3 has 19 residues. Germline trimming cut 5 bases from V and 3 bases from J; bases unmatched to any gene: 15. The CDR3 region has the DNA TGTGCCAGCAGCACCCCAGGACAGGGGGCATTGGTTTTCTACAATGAGCAGTTCTTC. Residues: CASSTPGQGALVFYNEQFF.

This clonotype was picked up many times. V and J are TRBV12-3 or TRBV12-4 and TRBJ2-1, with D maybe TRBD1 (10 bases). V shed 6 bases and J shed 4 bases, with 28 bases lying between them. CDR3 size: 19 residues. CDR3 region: CASRSGTGVLAGQYNEQFF. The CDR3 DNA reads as TGTGCCAGCAGATCCGGGACAGGGGTACTAGCGGGCCAATACAATGAGCAGTTCTTC.

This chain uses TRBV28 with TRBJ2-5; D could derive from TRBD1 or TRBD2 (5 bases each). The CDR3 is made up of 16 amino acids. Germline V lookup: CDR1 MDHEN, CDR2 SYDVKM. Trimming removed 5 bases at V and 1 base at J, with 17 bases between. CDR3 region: CASSAPGSRGQETQYF. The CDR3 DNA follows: TGTGCCAGCAGTGCCCCGGGGAGTAGGGGCCAAGAGACCCAGTACTTC. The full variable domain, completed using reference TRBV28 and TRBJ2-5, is DVKVTQSSRYLVKRTGEKVFLECVQDMDHENMFWYRQDPGLGLRLIYFSYDVKMKEKGDIPEGYSVSREKKERFSLILESASTNQTSMYLCASSAPGSRGQETQYFGPGTRLLVL.